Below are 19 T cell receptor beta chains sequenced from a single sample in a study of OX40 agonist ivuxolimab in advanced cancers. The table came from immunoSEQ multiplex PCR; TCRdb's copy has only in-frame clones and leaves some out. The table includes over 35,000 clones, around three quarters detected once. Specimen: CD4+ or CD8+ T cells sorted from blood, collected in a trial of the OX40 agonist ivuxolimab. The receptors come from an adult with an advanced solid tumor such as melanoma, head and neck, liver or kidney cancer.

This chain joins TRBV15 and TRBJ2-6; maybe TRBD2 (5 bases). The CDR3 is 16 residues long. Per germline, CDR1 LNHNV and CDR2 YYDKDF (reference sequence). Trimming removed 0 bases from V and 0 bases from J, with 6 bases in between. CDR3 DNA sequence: TGTGCCACCAGCAGAGATCGGGGCTCTGGGGCCAACGTCCTGACTTTC. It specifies CATSRDRGSGANVLTF.

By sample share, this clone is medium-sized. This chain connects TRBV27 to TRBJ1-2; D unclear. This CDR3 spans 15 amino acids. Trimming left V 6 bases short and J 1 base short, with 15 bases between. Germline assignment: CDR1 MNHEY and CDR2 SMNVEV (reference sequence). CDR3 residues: CASRAPAMLNYGYTF. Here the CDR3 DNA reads TGTGCCAGCAGAGCCCCGGCGATGCTTAACTATGGCTACACCTTC.

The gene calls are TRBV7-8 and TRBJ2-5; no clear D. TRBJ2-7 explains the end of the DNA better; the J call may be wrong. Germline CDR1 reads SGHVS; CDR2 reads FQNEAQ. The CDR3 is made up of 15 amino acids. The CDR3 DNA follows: TGTGCCAGCAGCTTAGTTGTCGGCAGCTCCTACGAGCAGTACTTC. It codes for CASSLVVGSSYEQYF.

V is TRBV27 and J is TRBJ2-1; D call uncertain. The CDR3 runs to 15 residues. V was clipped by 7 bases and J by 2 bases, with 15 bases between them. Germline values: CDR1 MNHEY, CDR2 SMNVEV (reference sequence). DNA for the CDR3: TGTGCCAGCACCTCAGTTCGAGAGGCCTACAATGAGCAGTTCTTC. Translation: CASTSVREAYNEQFF.

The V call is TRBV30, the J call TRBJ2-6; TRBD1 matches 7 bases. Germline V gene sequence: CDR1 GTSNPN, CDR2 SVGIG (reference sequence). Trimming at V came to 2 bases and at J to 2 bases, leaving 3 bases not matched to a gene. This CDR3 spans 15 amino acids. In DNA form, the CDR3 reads TGTGCCTGGAGTCAAGGGGGCGCTGGGGCCAACGTCCTGACTTTC. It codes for CAWSQGGAGANVLTF.

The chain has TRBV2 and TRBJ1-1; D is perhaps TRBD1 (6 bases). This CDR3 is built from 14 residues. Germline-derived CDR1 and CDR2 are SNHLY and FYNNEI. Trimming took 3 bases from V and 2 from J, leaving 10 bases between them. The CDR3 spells CASSEAGVNTEAFF. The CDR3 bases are TGTGCCAGCAGTGAGGCAGGGGTAAACACTGAAGCTTTCTTT.

The CDR3 region is CASSLNGGSGETQYF. The CDR3 nucleotides are TGTGCCAGCAGCTTAAATGGGGGCAGCGGAGAGACCCAGTACTTC. V is TRBV7-3 and J is TRBJ2-5, with D possibly being TRBD1 (6 bases). The CDR3 is made up of 15 amino acids. V lost 1 base and J lost 4, with 13 bases in between. Per germline, CDR1 SGHTA and CDR2 FQGTGA.

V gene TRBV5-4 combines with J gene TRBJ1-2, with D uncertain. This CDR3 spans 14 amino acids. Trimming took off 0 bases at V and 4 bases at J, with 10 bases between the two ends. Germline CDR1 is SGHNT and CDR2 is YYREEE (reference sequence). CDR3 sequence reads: CASSLGGKGYGYTF. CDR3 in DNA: TGTGCCAGCAGCTTGGGTGGGAAGGGCTATGGCTACACCTTC.

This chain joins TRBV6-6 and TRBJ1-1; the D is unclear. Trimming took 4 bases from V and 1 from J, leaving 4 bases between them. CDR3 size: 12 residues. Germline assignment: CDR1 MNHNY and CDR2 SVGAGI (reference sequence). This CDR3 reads CASSSWNTEAFF. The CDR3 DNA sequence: TGTGCCAGCAGTTCCTGGAACACTGAAGCTTTCTTT.

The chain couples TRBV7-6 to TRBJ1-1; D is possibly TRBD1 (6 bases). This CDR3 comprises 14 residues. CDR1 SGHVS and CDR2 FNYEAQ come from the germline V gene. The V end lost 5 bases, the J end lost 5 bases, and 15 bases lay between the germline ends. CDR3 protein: CASSRRRGTTEAFF. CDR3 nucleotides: TGTGCCAGCAGCCGCCGCAGGGGAACTACTGAAGCTTTCTTT.

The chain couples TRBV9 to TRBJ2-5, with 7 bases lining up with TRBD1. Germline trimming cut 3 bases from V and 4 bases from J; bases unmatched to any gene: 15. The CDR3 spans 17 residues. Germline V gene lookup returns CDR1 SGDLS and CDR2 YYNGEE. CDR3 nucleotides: TGTGCCAGCAGCGCCCCCCCCTCGAGGGACAGCGTAGAGACCCAGTACTTC. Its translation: CASSAPPSRDSVETQYF.

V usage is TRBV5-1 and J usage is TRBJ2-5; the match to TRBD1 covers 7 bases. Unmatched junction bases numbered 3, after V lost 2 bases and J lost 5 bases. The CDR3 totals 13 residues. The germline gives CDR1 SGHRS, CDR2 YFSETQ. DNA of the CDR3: TGCGCCAGCAGCTTACAGGGGCAGGAGACCCAGTACTTC. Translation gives CASSLQGQETQYF.

The CDR3 region has the DNA TGTGCCAGTAGTCGCAGCGGGCAAGAGACCCAGTACTTC. Translation gives CASSRSGQETQYF. The chain employs TRBV19 and TRBJ2-5, with D possibly matching TRBD2 (6 bases). Trimming cost V 5 bases and J 2 bases, with 9 bases left between them. The CDR3 runs to 13 residues. The germline V gene has CDR1 LNHDA and CDR2 SQIVND (reference sequence).

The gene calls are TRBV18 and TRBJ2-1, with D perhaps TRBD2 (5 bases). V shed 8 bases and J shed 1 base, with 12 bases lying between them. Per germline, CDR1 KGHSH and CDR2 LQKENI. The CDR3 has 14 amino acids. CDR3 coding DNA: TGTGCCAGCCTAGCCGGGTTGTCCTACAATGAGCAGTTCTTC. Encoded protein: CASLAGLSYNEQFF.

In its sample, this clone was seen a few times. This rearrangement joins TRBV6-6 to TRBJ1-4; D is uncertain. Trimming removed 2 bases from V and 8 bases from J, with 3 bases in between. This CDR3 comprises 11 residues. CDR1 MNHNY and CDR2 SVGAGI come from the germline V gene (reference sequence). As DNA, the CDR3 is TGTGCCAGCAGTTACGGGGAAAAACTGTTTTTT. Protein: CASSYGEKLFF.

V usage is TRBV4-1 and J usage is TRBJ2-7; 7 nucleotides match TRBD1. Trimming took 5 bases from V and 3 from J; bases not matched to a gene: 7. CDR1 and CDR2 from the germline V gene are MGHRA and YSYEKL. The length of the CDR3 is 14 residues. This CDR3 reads CASSVEGAGYEQYF. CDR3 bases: TGCGCCAGCAGCGTTGAGGGGGCGGGCTACGAGCAGTACTTC.

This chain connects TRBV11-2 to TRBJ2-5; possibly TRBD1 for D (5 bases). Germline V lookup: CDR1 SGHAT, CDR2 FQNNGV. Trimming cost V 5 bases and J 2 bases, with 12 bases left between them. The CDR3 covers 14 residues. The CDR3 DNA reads TGTGCCAGCAGCCGACGGCAGGGACAAGAGACCCAGTACTTC. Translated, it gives CASSRRQGQETQYF.

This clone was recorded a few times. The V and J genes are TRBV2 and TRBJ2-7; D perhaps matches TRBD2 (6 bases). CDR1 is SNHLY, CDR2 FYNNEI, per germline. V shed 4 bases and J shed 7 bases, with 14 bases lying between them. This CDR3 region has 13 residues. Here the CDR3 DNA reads TGTGCCAGCAGTGCAGATATGGGGAGGGAGCAGTACTTC. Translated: CASSADMGREQYF.

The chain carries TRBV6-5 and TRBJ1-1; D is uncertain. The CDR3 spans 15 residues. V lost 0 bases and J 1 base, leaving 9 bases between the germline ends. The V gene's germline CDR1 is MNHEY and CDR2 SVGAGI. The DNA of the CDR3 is TGTGCCAGCAGTTACTCAAATAGATGGAACACTGAAGCTTTCTTT. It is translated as CASSYSNRWNTEAFF.